The 27 T cell receptor beta chains below were found in one sample sequenced in a study of CD8 T cells in Susac syndrome. After extraction with the RNeasy kit, roughly 0.5 to 1 ug of the RNA was reverse transcribed using random hexamers. TCRdb reprocessed the immunoSEQ multiplex PCR reads via MiXCR and lists one record per CDR3 protein. The sample lists about 160,000 distinct CDR3 sequences; approximately 92% were seen once. Sequencing was carried out using CD4+ T cells from PBMCs. Every receptor here comes from a human donor in good health.

The gene calls are TRBV9 and TRBJ2-2; 7 nucleotides match TRBD1. The junction had 5 bases not matched to a gene; V was cut back by 4 bases and J by 5 bases. The CDR3 has 14 amino acids. Germline loops: CDR1 SGDLS, CDR2 YYNGEE. CDR3 sequence reads: CASSYTGETGELFF. Written as DNA, the CDR3 is TGTGCCAGCAGCTATACAGGGGAAACCGGGGAGCTGTTTTTT.

The chain links TRBV30 to TRBJ2-5; D not resolved. CDR3 size: 12 residues. Trimming cost V 4 bases and J 5 bases, with 11 bases left between them. CDR1 and CDR2 (germline): GTSNPN, SVGIG (reference sequence). DNA of the CDR3: TGTGCCTGGACCCCTCTTTCGGAGACCCAGTACTTC. It yields the protein CAWTPLSETQYF.

J is TRBJ2-3 and V is TRBV28; D call uncertain. The CDR3 has 15 residues. Germline V gene sequence: CDR1 MDHEN, CDR2 SYDVKM. The V end was cut by 4 bases, the J end by 6 bases, with 17 bases between. This chain's CDR3 is CASSSPIRLGDTQYF. CDR3 DNA: TGTGCCAGCAGTTCCCCCATAAGGCTCGGGGATACGCAGTATTTT.

V gene TRBV20-1 combines with J gene TRBJ2-1; D unclear. Germline-derived CDR1 and CDR2 are DFQATT and SNEGSKA (reference sequence). CDR3 size: 14 residues. Trimming took 5 bases from V and 0 from J, leaving 11 bases between them. The CDR3: CSACDKSSYNEQFF. The CDR3 DNA reads TGCAGTGCTTGCGACAAGAGCTCCTACAATGAGCAGTTCTTC.

The V call is TRBV5-5, the J call TRBJ1-2; D ambiguous. V lost 1 base, J lost 2 bases, and 9 bases lay in between. In germline, CDR1 is SGHKS, CDR2 YYEKEE (reference sequence). This CDR3 region has 14 residues. In nucleotides, the CDR3 is TGTGCCAGCAGCTTGTTCCCGAGCAACTATGGCTACACCTTC. Residues: CASSLFPSNYGYTF. Complete variable domain (other parts from reference TRBV5-5 and TRBJ1-2): DAGVTQSPTHLIKTRGQQVTLRCSPISGHKSVSWYQQVLGQGPQFIFQYYEKEERGRGNFPDRFSARQFPNYSSELNVNALLLGDSALYLCASSLFPSNYGYTFGSGTRLTVV.

The chain joins TRBV12-3 or TRBV12-4 to TRBJ1-2; tentatively, D is TRBD1 (5 bases). The CDR3 loop spans 15 amino acids. V shed 7 bases and J shed 5 bases, with 20 bases lying between them. CDR3 sequence: CASTLGRGRNYGYTF. For the CDR3, the DNA is TGTGCCAGCACCCTAGGGAGGGGCCGGAATTATGGCTACACCTTC.

This chain joins TRBV13 and TRBJ2-7; D is possibly TRBD1 or TRBD2 (6 bases each). Deletions cut 3 bases from V and 5 bases from J, with 29 bases between. Germline V gene lookup returns CDR1 PRHDT and CDR2 FYEKMQ (reference sequence). The CDR3 is 19 amino acids. Written as DNA, the CDR3 is TGTGCCAGCAGCTTGACGGGGAGGCGGGCAGGGCCAGGGGTCAACGAGCAGTACTTC. This encodes CASSLTGRRAGPGVNEQYF.

The V call is TRBV29-1, the J call TRBJ2-6; D is uncertain. The germline gives CDR1 SQVTM, CDR2 ANQGSEA. V was trimmed by 1 base and J by 3 bases, leaving 4 bases between them. The CDR3 covers 13 residues. Here the CDR3 reads CSVEGGGANVLTF. CDR3 in DNA: TGCAGCGTTGAAGGGGGTGGGGCCAACGTCCTGACTTTC.

The rearrangement uses TRBV6-6 and TRBJ1-5, with a weak D call TRBD1 (6 bases). CDR3 length: 13 amino acids. Germline lookup yields CDR1 MNHNY and CDR2 SVGAGI (reference sequence). The V gene lost 3 bases and the J gene lost 6 bases, with 9 bases spanning the gap. This CDR3 is CASSYGGGQPQHF. The CDR3 DNA is TGTGCCAGCAGTTATGGGGGCGGTCAGCCCCAGCATTTT.

V gene TRBV20-1 combines with J gene TRBJ2-5; the match to TRBD1 covers 8 bases. The J segment lost 4 bases and the V segment lost 5 bases, leaving 12 bases of the junction unmatched. This CDR3 is built from 15 residues. Germline lookup yields CDR1 DFQATT and CDR2 SNEGSKA (reference sequence). CDR3 sequence reads: CSAWTGSRVGETQYF. Written as DNA, the CDR3 is TGCAGTGCTTGGACAGGGTCGAGAGTGGGAGAGACCCAGTACTTC.

This chain connects TRBV7-9 to TRBJ1-3, with D uncertain. The CDR3 length is 14 residues. V was clipped by 5 bases and J by 3 bases, with 11 bases between them. CDR1 is SEHNR, CDR2 FQNEAQ, per germline (reference sequence). CDR3 sequence (DNA): TGTGCCAGCAGCCTCAGCCGTCTTGGAAACACCATATATTTT. This sequence encodes CASSLSRLGNTIYF.

This clonotype was seen just once. CDR3 sequence: CASSFGGGYTF. Here the CDR3 DNA reads TGTGCCAGCAGCTTCGGGGGCGGCTACACCTTC. The chain has TRBV7-9 and TRBJ1-2; D is perhaps TRBD1 (6 bases). The CDR3 length is 11 residues. The ends were cut back, 3 bases at V and 8 bases at J, with 7 bases in the middle. The germline V gene encodes CDR1 SEHNR and CDR2 FQNEAQ (reference sequence).

The chain combines TRBV3-1 with TRBJ2-7, with no clear D. The CDR3 consists of 13 residues. Trimming cost V 0 bases and J 7 bases, with 10 bases left between them. The V gene's germline CDR1 is LGHDT and CDR2 YNNKEL (reference sequence). The CDR3 DNA sequence: TGTGCCAGCAGCCAAGAGACTCTGGGGGAGCAGTACTTC. Its protein is CASSQETLGEQYF.

The rearrangement links TRBV7-3 to TRBJ1-1; 10 nucleotides match TRBD1. Germline V gives CDR1 SGHTA, CDR2 FQGTGA. With 2 bases clipped from V and 2 bases from J, the junction kept 2 bases outside the gene matches. The CDR3 sequence is 15 residues long. This chain's CDR3 is CASSLGQGENTEAFF. The CDR3 region has the DNA TGTGCCAGCAGCTTAGGACAGGGGGAAAACACTGAAGCTTTCTTT.

The V and J genes are TRBV9 and TRBJ2-1; the D gene could be TRBD1 or TRBD2 (5 bases each). The CDR3 consists of 15 residues. The germline CDR1 and CDR2 sequences are SGDLS and YYNGEE. V was pared by 0 bases and J by 7 bases, with 14 bases between. The CDR3 coding sequence is TGTGCCAGCAGCGTAGGTGGGACCGCAGGGAATGAGCAGTTCTTC. Amino acids: CASSVGGTAGNEQFF.

The chain has TRBV4-1 and TRBJ1-5, with 8 bases identical to TRBD1. The length of the CDR3 is 17 residues. V shed 2 bases and J 3 bases; nucleotides not matched to a gene: 9. In germline, CDR1 is MGHRA, CDR2 YSYEKL. CDR3 residues: CASSQPRGGQANQPQHF. As DNA, the CDR3 is TGCGCCAGCAGCCAACCGAGGGGGGGACAGGCCAATCAGCCCCAGCATTTT.

The V and J genes are TRBV18 and TRBJ2-4; no clear D gene. The germline V gene has CDR1 KGHSH and CDR2 LQKENI. The CDR3 length is 12 residues. Deletions cut 3 bases from V and 11 bases from J, with 11 bases between. CDR3 DNA: TGTGCCAGCTCACCGGGGATTGAGGTTCAGTACTTC. Translation gives CASSPGIEVQYF.

The CDR3 is CASSLRQVFNEKLFF. CDR3 DNA: TGCGCCAGCAGCCTCCGACAGGTTTTTAATGAAAAACTGTTTTTT. The chain carries TRBV4-1 and TRBJ1-4, with D tentatively TRBD1 (6 bases). V lost 4 bases and J 4 bases, leaving 13 bases between the germline ends. Germline lookup yields CDR1 MGHRA and CDR2 YSYEKL. This CDR3 is 15 amino acids long.

The gene calls are TRBV4-1 and TRBJ2-1; no clear D. V was cut by 3 bases and J by 10 bases, with 10 bases left in between. CDR3 size: 12 residues. In germline, CDR1 is MGHRA, CDR2 YSYEKL. The CDR3 DNA is TGCGCCAGCAGCCAGCCTACCCGGGAGCAGTTCTTC. Amino acids: CASSQPTREQFF.

About this clonotype itself: Without the conserved terminal phenylalanine or tryptophan, this CDR3 likely stems from a read error. The chain links TRBV7-3 to TRBJ2-5; D is possibly TRBD2 (5 bases). Germline CDR1 SGHTA, CDR2 FQGTGA. The CDR3 has 13 amino acids. Trimming took 5 bases from V and 2 from J, leaving 9 bases between them. The CDR3 DNA sequence: TGTGCCAGCAGCCCTCGGGGTCAAGAGACCCAGTACCTC. It is translated as CASSPRGQETQYL.

The sample holds one count of this clonotype. The V gene is TRBV29-1, the J gene TRBJ2-3, with TRBD2 matching over 9 bases. Germline V CDR1 and CDR2: SQVTM, ANQGSEA. V lost 5 bases to trimming and J lost 2 bases; unmatched junction nucleotides: 5. The CDR3 is 14 amino acids. The CDR3 protein is CSVSSGELTDTQYF. The CDR3 bases are TGCAGCGTTTCTAGCGGGGAACTCACAGATACGCAGTATTTT.

V is TRBV6-5 and J is TRBJ2-1; D is unresolved. The CDR3 contains 13 residues. The V and J ends lost 6 bases and 6 bases respectively, with 12 bases between them. Germline loops: CDR1 MNHEY, CDR2 SVGAGI. The CDR3 nucleotides read TGTGCCAGCAGCCGAAGGGTTGGCAATGAGCAGTTCTTC. Translating gives CASSRRVGNEQFF.

V is TRBV6-5 and J is TRBJ1-6; 8 bases are shared with TRBD1. CDR1 MNHEY and CDR2 SVGAGI come from the germline V gene. The trim removed 4 bases at V and 8 bases at J, leaving 7 bases unmatched. CDR3 size: 15 residues. This chain's CDR3 is CASSSRDRTYSPLHF. As DNA, the CDR3 is TGTGCCAGCAGTTCCCGGGACAGGACCTATTCACCCCTCCACTTT.

In this sample, this clonotype turned up once. The chain has TRBV11-1 and TRBJ2-6, with 8 bases aligning to TRBD2. The CDR3 spans 20 residues. Looked up from germline, CDR1 is SGHAT and CDR2 is FQDESV (reference sequence). V lost 5 bases, J lost 0 bases, and 15 bases stayed unmatched. The CDR3 nucleotides read TGTGCCAGCAGCGAGGTAGCGGGGAGTTATATATACTCTGGGGCCAACGTCCTGACTTTC. Protein product: CASSEVAGSYIYSGANVLTF. The variable domain in full, with the rest retrieved from reference TRBV11-1 and TRBJ2-6, is EAEVAQSPRYKITEKSQAVAFWCDPISGHATLYWYRQILGQGPELLVQFQDESVVDDSQLPKDRFSAERLKGVDSTLKIQPAELGDSAMYLCASSEVAGSYIYSGANVLTFGAGSRLTVL.

The chain recombines TRBV4-1 with TRBJ1-1, with D maybe TRBD1 (6 bases). The CDR3 has 16 residues. Germline V gives CDR1 MGHRA, CDR2 YSYEKL. The germline V and J ends were trimmed by 4 bases and 1 base, with 16 bases remaining between them. The CDR3 spells CASSPALDRTNTEAFF. The CDR3 DNA follows: TGCGCCAGCAGCCCGGCCCTCGACAGGACGAACACTGAAGCTTTCTTT.

V usage is TRBV7-2 and J usage is TRBJ1-2, with a possible D match to TRBD1 (5 bases). This CDR3 contains 14 residues. CDR1 and CDR2 (germline): SGHTA, FQGNSA. Trimming removed 6 bases at V and 8 bases at J, with 19 bases between. This chain's CDR3 is CASRKTGDEGGYTF. The DNA for the CDR3 is TGTGCCAGCAGAAAGACCGGGGACGAGGGGGGCTACACCTTC.

This clonotype occurred once. V usage is TRBV2 and J usage is TRBJ2-2; D perhaps matches TRBD2 (5 bases). Germline CDR1 is SNHLY and CDR2 is FYNNEI. The V end was cut by 4 bases, the J end by 2 bases, with 11 bases between. The CDR3 loop spans 15 amino acids. The CDR3 nucleotides read TGTGCCAGCAGTGGGACTGTCACTAACACCGGGGAGCTGTTTTTT. Translation: CASSGTVTNTGELFF.